The 23 T cell receptor beta chains presented below share a single source sample, sequenced in a study of a mutant IDH1 vaccine in newly diagnosed glioma. These receptors' targets are unknown. Sample time point: week 35, safety follow-up. One vaccine dose held 300 ug of mutant IDH1 20-mer peptide and came with topical imiquimod. The assay was immunoSEQ multiplex PCR, and TCRdb's table has in-frame clones only and misses some. The data hold about 72,000 clones, with around 82% observed a single time. The sequencing used PBMCs, collected from a glioma patient whose treatment included an IDH1 peptide vaccine. All receptors come from a man between 18 and 35 years old with glioma.

The J gene is TRBJ2-7, the V gene TRBV4-2; tentative D call: TRBD2 (7 bases). This CDR3 contains 19 residues. The germline gives CDR1 LGHNA, CDR2 YNFKEQ. The germline V and J ends were trimmed by 1 base and 4 bases, with 26 bases remaining between them. For the CDR3, the DNA is TGTGCCAGCAGCCAAGCCTTACGAGCCCCGTTCGCGGGGGCGTACGAGCAGTACTTC. As protein: CASSQALRAPFAGAYEQYF.

The rearrangement joins TRBV7-9 to TRBJ2-7, with D unresolved. There are 12 residues in the CDR3. V lost 3 bases, J lost 6 bases, and 9 bases lay in between. Germline values: CDR1 SEHNR, CDR2 FQNEAQ (reference sequence). In DNA, the CDR3 is TGTGCCAGCAGCTTCGGAATTTCCGAGCAGTACTTC. Residues: CASSFGISEQYF.

The V and J genes are TRBV25-1 and TRBJ2-7; TRBD1 aligns across 8 bases. Germline loops: CDR1 MGHDK, CDR2 SYGVNS. V lost 7 bases, J lost 4 bases, and 6 bases stayed unmatched. The CDR3 spans 13 residues. Written as DNA, the CDR3 is TGTGCCAGCATAGCGGACAGGGAGTACGAGCAGTACTTC. It is translated as CASIADREYEQYF.

V is TRBV6-5 and J is TRBJ2-7; 7 bases agree with TRBD1. CDR3 length: 12 residues. The germline V gene has CDR1 MNHEY and CDR2 SVGAGI. Trimming at V came to 10 bases and at J to 2 bases, leaving 5 bases not matched to a gene. The CDR3 nucleotides read TGTGCCACTACAGGGGACGCCTACGAGCAGTACTTC. Translating it yields CATTGDAYEQYF.

The chain has TRBV5-4 and TRBJ2-7, with D possibly TRBD2 on 5 matching bases. V dropped 4 bases and J dropped 1 base, with 15 bases sitting between them. Germline V lookup: CDR1 SGHNT, CDR2 YYREEE (reference sequence). The CDR3 contains 15 residues. CDR3 DNA: TGTGCCAGCAGCCCCGAGGGCACCTTATCCTACGAGCAGTACTTC. Its protein product is CASSPEGTLSYEQYF.

V usage is TRBV5-1 and J usage is TRBJ2-5; D gene uncertain. The CDR3 is 11 residues long. Between the trimmed V and J ends, which lost 4 bases and 5 bases, there was a span of 6 bases. The germline V gene has CDR1 SGHRS and CDR2 YFSETQ. The CDR3 nucleotides read TGCGCCAGCAGCATTACCGAGACCCAGTACTTC. This codes for CASSITETQYF.

The chain carries TRBV6-5 and TRBJ1-2; TRBD1 matches 8 bases. The V gene end was trimmed by 0 bases and the J gene end by 8 bases; junction bases not matched to a gene: 5. Looked up from germline, CDR1 is MNHEY and CDR2 is SVGAGI. CDR3 size: 14 residues. CDR3 region: CASSYSNRGEGYTF. In DNA form, the CDR3 reads TGTGCCAGCAGTTACTCGAACAGGGGGGAAGGCTACACCTTC.

This chain links TRBV5-4 with TRBJ2-1, with D tentatively TRBD2 (6 bases). The ends were cut back, 2 bases at V and 7 bases at J, with 19 bases in the middle. The CDR3 extends over 16 amino acids. Germline CDR1 and CDR2: SGHNT and YYREEE (reference sequence). The CDR3 sequence: CASSLWDWALSNEQFF. The DNA for the CDR3 is TGTGCCAGCAGCTTATGGGACTGGGCCTTAAGTAATGAGCAGTTCTTC.

This clone was seen just once. The chain is built from TRBV7-9 and TRBJ1-2, with D hard to call. This CDR3 comprises 13 residues. From germline, CDR1 is SEHNR and CDR2 FQNEAQ (reference sequence). The germline V and J ends were trimmed by 1 base and 1 base, with 4 bases remaining between them. The DNA of the CDR3 is TGTGCCAGCAGCTTAGGGCTTAACTATGGCTACACCTTC. Amino acids: CASSLGLNYGYTF.

This CDR3 reads CASSQDLRVAPNTGELFF. The CDR3 region has the DNA TGCGCCAGCAGCCAAGATCTGAGGGTAGCCCCGAACACCGGGGAGCTGTTTTTT. This chain connects TRBV4-1 to TRBJ2-2, with a weak D call TRBD2 (5 bases). Germline loops: CDR1 MGHRA, CDR2 YSYEKL. The V and J ends lost 0 bases and 0 bases respectively, with 14 bases between them. This CDR3 has 18 residues.

The chain links TRBV19 to TRBJ1-4, with D possibly being TRBD1 (6 bases). Per germline, CDR1 LNHDA and CDR2 SQIVND (reference sequence). Trimming pared 7 bases from V and 6 bases from J, leaving 12 bases between. The CDR3 sequence is 13 residues long. For the CDR3, the DNA is TGTGCCAGTACGGGGCAGGGGCATGAAAAACTGTTTTTT. Its translation is CASTGQGHEKLFF.

This sequence joins TRBV10-3 and TRBJ1-5; possible D gene TRBD1, 5 bases. This CDR3 has 13 amino acids. Deletions cut 8 bases from V and 6 bases from J, with 14 bases between. Germline values: CDR1 ENHRY, CDR2 SYGVKD. The CDR3, as DNA: TGTGCCATCGGGGCGGACCGACCTCAGCCCCAGCATTTT. Residues: CAIGADRPQPQHF.

The chain joins TRBV5-5 to TRBJ2-7; D remains ambiguous. Per germline, CDR1 SGHKS and CDR2 YYEKEE (reference sequence). The CDR3 covers 12 residues. V lost 4 bases to trimming and J lost 3 bases, with 8 bases between them. CDR3 residues: CASSLSLYEQYF. CDR3 nucleotide sequence: TGTGCCAGCAGCCTAAGCCTCTACGAGCAGTACTTC.

This CDR3 is CASSFPGGASGAFRSGANVLTF. In nucleotides, the CDR3 is TGTGCCAGCAGCTTCCCGGGTGGGGCTAGCGGGGCGTTTAGGTCTGGGGCCAACGTCCTGACTTTC. The chain is built from TRBV9 and TRBJ2-6; 9 positions match TRBD2. Germline V gene lookup returns CDR1 SGDLS and CDR2 YYNGEE. J gave up 1 base and V 4 bases, and 21 bases lay outside the gene matches. The CDR3 contains 22 residues.

The chain combines TRBV6-5 with TRBJ2-7; D is possibly TRBD2 (6 bases). The germline CDR1 and CDR2 sequences are MNHEY and SVGAGI. CDR3 length: 15 residues. V was pared by 4 bases and J by 3 bases, with 16 bases between. As DNA, the CDR3 is TGTGCCAGCAGTTGGGCCGCTAGCGAATACTACGAGCAGTACTTC. It translates to CASSWAASEYYEQYF.

V is TRBV15 and J is TRBJ1-5, with a weak D call TRBD1 (6 bases). The CDR3 length is 16 residues. The V end was cut by 8 bases, the J end by 0 bases, with 17 bases between. Germline CDR1 and CDR2: LNHNV and YYDKDF (reference sequence). CDR3 bases: TGTGCCACCGCAGAAAAGGACAGCTATAGCAATCAGCCCCAGCATTTT. Translation: CATAEKDSYSNQPQHF.

V is TRBV7-9 and J is TRBJ2-7; 7 bases are shared with TRBD2. V lost 7 bases and J lost 3; bases outside the gene matches: 18. Per the germline V gene, CDR1 is SEHNR and CDR2 is FQNEAQ (reference sequence). The CDR3 is 17 residues long. CDR3 amino acids: CASTTTDLAEKDYEQYF. Here the CDR3 DNA reads TGTGCCAGCACCACCACGGATCTAGCGGAGAAAGACTACGAGCAGTACTTC.

The rearrangement uses TRBV18 and TRBJ2-1, with D perhaps TRBD2 (7 bases). V lost 6 bases and J 0 bases, leaving 9 bases between the germline ends. The germline gives CDR1 KGHSH, CDR2 LQKENI. The CDR3 is made up of 14 amino acids. Here the CDR3 DNA reads TGTGCCAGCTCGCGGGGGCCCTCCTACAATGAGCAGTTCTTC. Translation: CASSRGPSYNEQFF.

The chain joins TRBV30 to TRBJ1-2; no definite D call. The germline V gene has CDR1 GTSNPN and CDR2 SVGIG (reference sequence). The CDR3 sequence is 14 residues long. Trimming removed 0 bases at V and 7 bases at J, with 15 bases between. CDR3 region: CAWSVLHRAGGYTF. The CDR3 DNA is TGTGCCTGGAGTGTATTACACCGTGCCGGTGGCTACACCTTC.

The chain combines TRBV10-3 with TRBJ2-2; no definite D call. CDR3 size: 12 residues. Between the trimmed V and J ends, which lost 6 bases and 0 bases, there was a span of 2 bases. Germline CDR1 reads ENHRY; CDR2 reads SYGVKD. The CDR3 bases are TGTGCCATCAGCCCGAACACCGGGGAGCTGTTTTTT. Amino acids: CAISPNTGELFF.

This clone was seen a single time. V gene TRBV9 combines with J gene TRBJ1-3; 7 positions match TRBD1. With 0 bases clipped from V and 3 bases from J, the junction kept 9 bases outside the gene matches. Germline loops: CDR1 SGDLS, CDR2 YYNGEE. This CDR3 is 17 amino acids long. The CDR3 here is CASSVAPSGGYGNTIYF. The CDR3 nucleotides are TGTGCCAGCAGCGTAGCTCCCTCAGGGGGTTATGGAAACACCATATATTTT.

The genes are TRBV18 and TRBJ1-4; 7 bases align to TRBD1. The V segment lost 1 base and the J segment 5 bases; nucleotides outside the gene matches: 7. CDR3 size: 16 residues. Germline-derived CDR1 and CDR2 are KGHSH and LQKENI. The CDR3 DNA reads as TGTGCCAGCTCACCACTTCCGGGACAGAGGAATGAAAAACTGTTTTTT. Encoded protein: CASSPLPGQRNEKLFF.

The CDR3 sequence is CASSQQGTRGNTIYF. The DNA for the CDR3 is TGTGCCAGCAGCCAACAGGGTACTCGAGGAAACACCATATATTTT. The gene calls are TRBV5-4 and TRBJ1-3; perhaps TRBD1 as D (6 bases). The germline V and J ends were trimmed by 4 bases and 4 bases, with 15 bases remaining between them. This CDR3 comprises 15 residues. CDR1 and CDR2 from the germline V gene are SGHNT and YYREEE (reference sequence).